One and the same sample provided the 24 T cell receptor beta chains below, sequenced in a study of cytomegalovirus exposure and HLA in healthy donors. The PCR used 60 Vbeta and 13 Jbeta primers. Clones were sequenced by immunoSEQ multiplex PCR, and TCRdb holds only the in-frame ones, with some missing. The sample holds under 130,000 clones. The source material was PBMCs. These receptors originate from a middle-aged man in good health and CMV-seronegative.

The chain is built from TRBV7-2 and TRBJ2-6; D remains unclear. V lost 5 bases, J lost 2 bases, and 7 bases lay in between. Germline CDR1 is SGHTA and CDR2 is FQGNSA. The CDR3 is made up of 14 amino acids. Written as DNA, the CDR3 is TGTGCCAGCAGCCTGGCAGCTGGGGCCAACGTCCTGACTTTC. It translates to CASSLAAGANVLTF.

The gene calls are TRBV5-1 and TRBJ2-5, with D unclear. With 2 bases removed from V and 3 bases from J, the gap between germline ends came to 11 bases. Germline assignment: CDR1 SGHRS and CDR2 YFSETQ. This CDR3 spans 14 amino acids. The CDR3 sequence is CASSLIASKETQYF. The CDR3 DNA follows: TGCGCCAGCAGCTTAATAGCCTCTAAAGAGACCCAGTACTTC.

The chain carries TRBV4-2 and TRBJ1-2; the D gene is possibly TRBD1 (5 bases). This CDR3 contains 16 residues. V was clipped by 0 bases and J by 5 bases, with 16 bases between them. CDR1 and CDR2 from the germline V gene are LGHNA and YNFKEQ. The CDR3 sequence: CASSQDERGGVYGYTF. The CDR3 nucleotides read TGTGCCAGCAGCCAAGATGAAAGGGGAGGGGTTTATGGCTACACCTTC.

CDR3 DNA: TGTGCCAGCAGTTCCCTCGGGGTAGCAGCAGATACGCAGTATTTT. Amino acids: CASSSLGVAADTQYF. The J gene is TRBJ2-3, the V gene TRBV27, with D perhaps TRBD2 (5 bases). Germline values: CDR1 MNHEY, CDR2 SMNVEV (reference sequence). This CDR3 region has 15 residues. V gave up 4 bases and J gave up 4 bases, with 15 bases separating them.

The chain couples TRBV27 to TRBJ2-3; the match to TRBD1 covers 10 bases. J was trimmed by 4 bases and V by 5 bases; bases with no gene match: 6. Germline CDR1 and CDR2: MNHEY and SMNVEV (reference sequence). The CDR3 runs to 15 residues. For the CDR3, the DNA is TGTGCCAGCAGTATCCGGGACAGGGGATCAGATACGCAGTATTTT. This sequence encodes CASSIRDRGSDTQYF.

The genes are TRBV4-3 and TRBJ2-3, with D hard to call. Germline CDR1 reads LGHNA; CDR2 reads YSLEER. There are 14 residues in the CDR3. The V end was cut by 1 base, the J end by 6 bases, with 11 bases between. The CDR3: CASSQAIKEDTQYF. The CDR3 bases are TGCGCCAGCAGCCAAGCGATTAAAGAGGATACGCAGTATTTT.

This chain uses TRBV9 with TRBJ1-3; D is perhaps TRBD1 (6 bases). V was cut by 3 bases and J by 0 bases, with 10 bases left in between. The length of the CDR3 is 15 residues. Germline V CDR1 and CDR2: SGDLS, YYNGEE. CDR3 amino acids: CASSADSFSGNTIYF. CDR3 DNA sequence: TGTGCCAGCAGCGCGGACAGCTTCTCTGGAAACACCATATATTTT.

V is TRBV6-6 and J is TRBJ1-6; D is unresolved. The CDR3 has 14 residues. The V end was cut by 7 bases, the J end by 5 bases, with 12 bases between. CDR1 and CDR2 from the germline V gene are MNHNY and SVGAGI (reference sequence). CDR3 loop: CASMAGSHNSPLHF. The CDR3 DNA reads as TGTGCCAGCATGGCGGGGTCGCATAATTCACCCCTCCACTTT.

V and J are TRBV4-1 and TRBJ2-7; 14 positions agree with TRBD2. V was pared by 4 bases and J by 2 bases, with 4 bases of the junction left unmatched. The germline gives CDR1 MGHRA, CDR2 YSYEKL. The length of the CDR3 is 16 residues. Here the CDR3 DNA reads TGCGCCAGCAGCCCCCGACTAGCGGGGGGGACCTACGAGCAGTACTTC. It codes for CASSPRLAGGTYEQYF.

The gene calls are TRBV19 and TRBJ1-1, with D perhaps matching TRBD1 (6 bases). Between the trimmed V and J ends, which lost 1 base and 2 bases, there was a span of 8 bases. The CDR3 extends over 14 amino acids. The germline V gene encodes CDR1 LNHDA and CDR2 SQIVND (reference sequence). CDR3 region: CASSIGQANTEAFF. CDR3 coding DNA: TGTGCCAGTAGTATAGGACAGGCTAACACTGAAGCTTTCTTT.

The V and J genes are TRBV7-8 and TRBJ2-3; 12 bases line up with TRBD1. The length of the CDR3 is 16 residues. V trimming: 5 bases; J trimming: 4 bases; junction bases outside the gene matches: 7. The germline V gene has CDR1 SGHVS and CDR2 FQNEAQ. The CDR3 protein is CASSSRDRGPSDTQYF. As DNA, the CDR3 is TGTGCCAGCAGCAGCCGGGACAGGGGGCCATCAGATACGCAGTATTTT.

This chain's CDR3 is CASSQSGTGDGYTF. The CDR3, as DNA: TGCGCCAGCAGCCAGTCAGGGACAGGGGATGGCTACACCTTC. The J gene is TRBJ1-2, the V gene TRBV4-1; 10 bases fit TRBD1. J lost 6 bases, V lost 3 bases, and 4 bases had no gene match. The CDR3 extends over 14 amino acids. Germline V gives CDR1 MGHRA, CDR2 YSYEKL.

The CDR3 nucleotides read TGTGCCAGCAGCTCCGGGACAGAGCAGTTCTTC. This codes for CASSSGTEQFF. The chain uses TRBV7-9 and TRBJ2-1, with D perhaps TRBD1 (6 bases). Per the germline V gene, CDR1 is SEHNR and CDR2 is FQNEAQ (reference sequence). The CDR3 has 11 amino acids. The V gene lost 4 bases and the J gene lost 10 bases, with 8 bases spanning the gap.

V is TRBV5-6 and J is TRBJ1-2; 8 bases line up with TRBD1. Trimming cost V 0 bases and J 8 bases; bases outside gene matches: 9. Germline CDR1 is SGHDT and CDR2 is YYEEEE. The CDR3 length is 15 residues. The CDR3, as DNA: TGTGCCAGCAGCTTGGACAGGGGGTTTCTGGAAGGCTACACCTTC. It translates to CASSLDRGFLEGYTF.

The gene calls are TRBV27 and TRBJ2-1, with D maybe TRBD2 (5 bases). The ends were cut back, 3 bases at V and 4 bases at J, with 10 bases in the middle. The CDR3 loop spans 14 amino acids. Per germline, CDR1 MNHEY and CDR2 SMNVEV (reference sequence). In DNA, the CDR3 is TGTGCCAGCAGTTTGGTGGGAGCGTACAATGAGCAGTTCTTC. Amino acid sequence: CASSLVGAYNEQFF.

The chain combines TRBV30 with TRBJ2-3, with 9 bases identical to TRBD2. Germline-derived CDR1 and CDR2 are GTSNPN and SVGIG (reference sequence). The CDR3 sequence is 15 residues long. With 7 bases clipped from V and 7 bases from J, the junction kept 15 bases outside the gene matches. CDR3 sequence: CAYSGGREGPYTQYF. CDR3 bases: TGTGCCTACTCCGGGGGGCGGGAGGGACCATATACGCAGTATTTT. The variable domain in full, with the rest retrieved from reference TRBV30 and TRBJ2-3, is SQTIHQWPATLVQPVGSPLSLECTVEGTSNPNLYWYRQAAGRGLQLLFYSVGIGQISSEVPQNLSASRPQDRQFILSSKKLLLSDSGFYLCAYSGGREGPYTQYFGPGTRLTVL.

The chain's CDR3 is CASSLGVNEQFF. The CDR3 DNA reads TGTGCCAGCAGCTTGGGTGTAAATGAGCAGTTCTTC. V and J are TRBV5-4 and TRBJ2-1, with D uncertain. CDR3 length equals 12 residues. CDR1 and CDR2 (germline): SGHNT, YYREEE (reference sequence). The ends were cut back, 0 bases at V and 7 bases at J, with 5 bases in the middle.

This rearrangement joins TRBV4-1 to TRBJ1-1; 10 nucleotides line up with TRBD1. The CDR3 totals 15 residues. V gave up 4 bases and J gave up 4 bases; unmatched junction bases: 6. Germline lookup yields CDR1 MGHRA and CDR2 YSYEKL. The CDR3 DNA reads TGCGCCAGCAGCCTGGGACAGGGGCCGGGCACTGAAGCTTTCTTT. Translated, it gives CASSLGQGPGTEAFF.

V usage is TRBV25-1 and J usage is TRBJ1-1; D gene uncertain. In germline, CDR1 is MGHDK, CDR2 SYGVNS. The V end lost 0 bases, the J end lost 0 bases, and 2 bases lay between the germline ends. The CDR3 is 13 residues long. This CDR3 reads CASSEYMNTEAFF. The CDR3 DNA reads as TGTGCCAGCAGTGAATATATGAACACTGAAGCTTTCTTT.

The chain uses TRBV7-8 and TRBJ2-7; D is possibly TRBD1 (6 bases). Germline CDR1 and CDR2: SGHVS and FQNEAQ. Deletions cut 5 bases from V and 3 bases from J, with 17 bases between. There are 15 residues in the CDR3. CDR3 sequence reads: CASSLGQGRIYEQYF. CDR3 nucleotide sequence: TGTGCCAGCAGCCTTGGGCAGGGGCGAATCTACGAGCAGTACTTC.

The genes are TRBV4-3 and TRBJ2-3; TRBD2 matches 7 bases. This CDR3 comprises 14 residues. Losses at the gene ends were 4 bases for V and 0 bases for J; bases not matched to a gene: 1. Germline lookup yields CDR1 LGHNA and CDR2 YSLEER. The CDR3 coding sequence is TGCGCCAGCAGCCGAGCGGGGAGCACAGATACGCAGTATTTT. It translates to CASSRAGSTDTQYF.

The chain carries TRBV25-1 and TRBJ1-1; the D gene is possibly TRBD1 (6 bases). V lost 2 bases and J lost 1, with 11 bases in between. The CDR3 spans 15 residues. Germline CDR1 MGHDK, CDR2 SYGVNS. The DNA of the CDR3 is TGTGCCAGCAGTGAAGGGGGCAGGAGGAACACTGAAGCTTTCTTT. Encoded protein: CASSEGGRRNTEAFF. The full variable domain, its missing parts supplied by reference TRBV25-1 and TRBJ1-1, is EADIYQTPRYLVIGTGKKITLECSQTMGHDKMYWYQQDPGMELHLIHYSYGVNSTEKGDLSSESTVSRIRTEHFPLTLESARPSHTSQYLCASSEGGRRNTEAFFGQGTRLTVV.

The V gene is TRBV4-1, the J gene TRBJ2-6; tentatively, D is TRBD2 (5 bases). CDR1 MGHRA and CDR2 YSYEKL come from the germline V gene. The CDR3 contains 14 residues. The germline V and J ends were trimmed by 4 bases and 11 bases, with 15 bases remaining between them. CDR3 bases: TGCGCCAGCAGCCCAGCGGCCGACCCCTACGTCCTGACTTTC. Translation gives CASSPAADPYVLTF.

This chain uses TRBV9 with TRBJ1-2; 11 nucleotides match TRBD1. CDR3 length: 16 residues. V lost 3 bases to trimming and J lost 6 bases; unmatched junction nucleotides: 10. Germline CDR1 and CDR2: SGDLS and YYNGEE. CDR3 sequence (DNA): TGTGCCAGCAGCGAACCCCGGGACAGGGGGGCTCATGGCTACACCTTC. Encoded protein: CASSEPRDRGAHGYTF.